This note documents a single TCR beta chain sequence. Its antigen has not been determined. The protocol used for the library was the immunoSEQ multiplex PCR assay. The multiplex PCR relied on a mix of 60 forward primers for TCR Vbeta segments and 13 reverse primers for TCR Jbeta segments. The CDR3 region of rearranged TCR beta genes was amplified from genomic DNA by a multiplex PCR assay. On the Illumina HiSeq System, the amplified TCR beta libraries were sequenced as 87-base-pair reads. In the source study's methods: In a later analysis, around 80 million unique TCR beta chains were counted across the 500 to 700 repertoires, and roughly 11 million of these chains were shared by at least two donors. Raw reads were error-corrected and collapsed into unique sequences with a nearest-neighbor algorithm that merged closely related sequences to remove PCR and sequencing errors. Alignment of CDR3 sequences to IMGT reference sequences was used to assign V, D and J gene segments. Each retained sequence needed at least a six-nucleotide match to both a V gene segment and a J gene segment. A rearrangement counted as productive if the CDR3 had no stop codons and remained in frame with V and J, and every other rearrangement counted as non-productive. Following IMGT convention, CDR3 was defined as the stretch from the second conserved V-encoded cysteine to the conserved J-encoded phenylalanine. Sequences without an unambiguous match to a single V gene segment were excluded from the earlier analysis of a few hundred of the donors. In an earlier analysis of approximately 500 of the donors, a V segment was called functional when productive rearrangements were above 56.7%, and segregating when the standard deviation between donors exceeded 5%. A statistical classification framework was built for diagnosing cytomegalovirus status from the catalog of TCR beta chain sequences. In a later analysis, V and J genes were assigned by comparing TCR nucleotide sequences against IMGT/GENE-DB human TR gene sequences. Using the TCRdist pipeline, a later analysis assigned CDR3 sequences along with most-parsimonious VDJ recombination scenarios. In a later analysis, each TCR beta chain was defined by its CDR3 amino acid sequence together with its V-gene family, and reads without a unique V-gene family were excluded. To address suspected cross-contamination and a sequencing artifact, a later analysis removed 550 to 750 highly shared, low-generation-probability nucleotide sequences. A later analysis calculated a clonal expansion index for each public chain from normalized within-repertoire ranks of inferred template counts. In a later analysis, generation probabilities were computed using a VDJ recombination model fitted to out-of-frame rearrangements, and the results were checked against IGoR. Hypergeometric tests were used in a later analysis to score TCR-TCR, TCR-HLA and TCR-CMV co-occurrence, with a repertoire-size bias correction applied to the TCR pairs. A later analysis estimated false discovery rates by permuting HLA or CMV assignments 20 times. In a later analysis, co-occurring TCRs were grouped with DBSCAN, and TCRdist sequence similarity was added when clustering was performed within HLA-allele-positive subsets. For co-occurrence clustering, repertoires with fewer than 30,000 or more than 120,000 public chains were excluded, along with roughly 5 repertoires with anomalous nucleotide sharing. TCRdb took over this immuneACCESS table, retaining in-frame rearrangements with V and J assigned. Such tables are incomplete; in checked studies, under half of the missing clones stem from an unresolved V gene, and the remainder is unexplained. That table gives V, J and clone size, and the DNA gave D and trimming. The sample's table covers roughly 40,000 clones. The ten largest clones represent approximately 8.8% of the sample.

These data are taken from a study of cytomegalovirus exposure and HLA in healthy donors (dated by TCRdb to the late 2010s). At the level of the whole study: According to an earlier analysis of several hundred of the donors, 200 million or so T cells yielded roughly 110 million unique TCR beta sequences and 276 Gb of sequence data. About 300 gigabases of sequencing data and tens of millions of unique TCR sequences made up an early release that covered 640 HLA-typed donors. Of the roughly 400 genotyped donors, about 84% fell in the genetic ancestry cluster associated with self-reported Caucasian donors. The study aimed to test whether cataloging public T cell receptors could reveal signatures of past pathogen exposure. The study used immunosequencing to profile the T cell repertoires of more than 650 subjects and linked those repertoires to cytomegalovirus serostatus. A separate validation cohort of more than 100 different subjects was used in addition to the 666-subject first cohort. The study combined high-throughput TCR immunosequencing, statistical association of individual TCRs with disease status, and machine learning to predict cytomegalovirus infection status. A later analysis re-analyzed previously published TCR beta repertoires from 550 to 700 donors and added high-resolution HLA genotyping to study TCR occurrence patterns. In the later analysis, no new phenotypic data were used to find candidate immune exposures; instead, reliance was placed on TCR beta sequences and their occurrence across donors. An earlier analysis of roughly 580 of the donors used high-throughput TCR beta sequencing to judge whether each TCR beta V gene segment behaved as functional or pseudogenic. Alongside the repertoire data, information on donor age, sex, ethnicity and CMV serostatus was compiled. Genome-wide SNP genotypes for about 55% of the roughly 670 donors were used in a later genetic analysis, which treated that subset as a discovery cohort. Every discovery cohort repertoire had been produced on one sequencing platform. Both class I and class II loci were covered by HLA typing, at four-digit resolution. The number of typed donors differed by locus: about 629-640 for A, B, C, DRB1 and DQB1; some 500 for DQA1; fewer than 610 for DPA1; and around 470 for DPB1. Because of strong linkage in the cohort, roughly five DR-DQ haplotypes were treated as single units for association and clustering. Across about 370 genotyped donors of the cohort, an average of about 240,000 unique TCR beta nucleotide sequences per donor were sequenced, and approximately 17% of those sequences were non-productive.

The CDR3 numbers 15 residues from cysteine through phenylalanine. The sequence is cut down to CDR3 DNA, 45 bases in frame from base 1. The germline V gene sets CDR1 to SNHLY and CDR2 to FYNNEI. The trim is 6 bases for V and 5 bases for J, with a gap of 17 bases between the germline ends. The cohort consisted of 670 or so healthy bone marrow donors. All cohort members were sampled while nominally healthy, although unrecorded immune exposures were likely present. The donor was CMV seronegative and belonged to the group of under 400 seronegative cohort members. A peripheral blood sample was provided by each donor, and peripheral blood mononuclear cells were used for TCR beta sequencing. The Qiagen DNeasy Blood Extraction Kit was used to extract genomic DNA from the blood cell samples. Study-level results and caveats: Compared with the roughly 700-donor mean, donors in an Asian-associated ancestry cluster had fewer N-insertions in productive TCRs, according to a later genetic analysis. A group of highly shared sequence variants was considered likely to be a technical artifact of the sequencing pipeline. Sequencing depth was assumed to be roughly uniform across donors in the presence/absence analyses, though that assumption may not hold. An association between a missense DCLRE1C variant and V-gene and J-gene trimming of TCR beta chains was found in a later genetic analysis and replicated in an independent cohort. Roughly 15 rarely observed V segments, including chromosome 9 orphons, were excluded from the earlier analysis of about 600 of the donors because counts were too low. In a later analysis, most CMV-associated TCR beta chains were found to appear HLA-restricted, with HLA associations seemingly driven largely by CMV exposure. Because the 87-base-pair reads could not distinguish some IMGT-functional V segments, including TRBV6-2 and TRBV6-3, those segments were excluded. A later analysis associated 16,951 TCR beta sequences with specific HLA alleles at a false discovery rate of 0.05. In a later analysis, the rate of TCR association differed among HLA loci, with DRB1 alleles having the most associated TCRs and HLA-C alleles having the fewest. A later analysis found that HLA-associated TCR beta chains were more clonally expanded and had lower generation probabilities than equally common non-associated chains. For the cohort, immune exposure information was limited to CMV serostatus. In an earlier analysis of around 500 of the donors, most TCR beta V segments appeared in productive rearrangements about 87% or about 30% of the time, broadly matching IMGT annotations. Several of the top co-occurrence clusters appeared to be linked to parvovirus B19, influenza, CMV and Epstein-Barr virus, according to a later analysis. The classifier was reported to diagnose cytomegalovirus status with high specificity and sensitivity in both the original cohort and the validation cohort. A total of 164 TCR beta chains were listed by the study as associated with cytomegalovirus. The authors suggested that the approach could potentially be extended to other disease states and immunological phenotypes. A further reported finding was that TCR beta sequences accurately predicted the HLA-A and HLA-B alleles for most subjects in the first cohort. Correlated functional status among segregating V segments might reflect linkage disequilibrium, but an unknown experimental factor could not be ruled out. Strong co-occurrence of HLA alleles, especially DR and DQ, made assigning TCR associations to individual alleles difficult. Because HLA typing was missing for some donors at each locus, association tests included only the typed subset. A few of the identified cytomegalovirus-associated TCR beta chains were confirmed in vitro to be specific for cytomegalovirus antigens. While some public TCRs were present in many individuals, most TCR sequences turned up only very rarely across donors. The cohort was sequenced for TCR beta chains only, and without alpha or paired-chain data the features that could be detected were limited.

The sequence was collected from a male donor in good health and CMV-seronegative. The chain employs TRBV2 and TRBJ1-5; the D gene is perhaps TRBD1, on 5 matching bases. Sequencing was done on a sample of PBMCs. The bases read TGTGCCAGCAGCAAGGACACCGGCGGACATCAGCCCCAGCATTTT. This codes for CASSKDTGGHQPQHF.